Below, 15 T cell receptor beta chains from the same sample are listed, as sequenced in a study of T cells in Graves' hyperthyroidism and ophthalmopathy. From RNA transcripts, TCR beta CDR3 regions were amplified. When the TCR CDR3 underwent first-round RT-PCR, the HTBI primer set was used. TCRdb re-called the multiplex PCR reads with MiXCR, one entry per CDR3 protein. In the table there are hundreds of thousands of distinct CDR3 sequences, 17% of which are singletons. Sequenced material: blood. These receptors originate from a woman between 18 and 29 years old with Graves' ophthalmopathy.

This clonotype came up many times. This chain connects TRBV28 to TRBJ2-3, with TRBD2 matching over 12 bases. The CDR3 runs to 17 residues. Looked up from germline, CDR1 is MDHEN and CDR2 is SYDVKM. The V gene end was trimmed by 6 bases and the J gene end by 4 bases; junction bases not matched to a gene: 11. In DNA form, the CDR3 reads TGTGCCAGCAGCCCCTCTAGCGGGAGGGCCCCCCCAGATACGCAGTATTTT. Protein product: CASSPSSGRAPPDTQYF.

This clonotype was detected many times. This chain connects TRBV5-1 to TRBJ2-7; 7 positions agree with TRBD1. Germline CDR1 is SGHRS and CDR2 is YFSETQ. V shed 4 bases and J 6 bases; nucleotides not matched to a gene: 13. The CDR3 contains 15 residues. The CDR3 reads CASSPYTGTASEQYF. The CDR3 DNA reads TGCGCCAGCAGCCCCTACACCGGGACAGCTAGCGAGCAGTACTTC.

In its sample, this clonotype was seen once. The V gene is TRBV6-4, the J gene TRBJ2-1; 14 nucleotides match TRBD2. CDR3 length equals 15 residues. CDR1 is MRHNA and CDR2 is SNTAGT in the germline V gene. V lost 6 bases, J lost 6 bases, and 4 bases stayed unmatched. The CDR3 bases are TGTGCCAGCAGCAACGGGACTAGCGGGAGCAATGAGCAGTTCTTC. This sequence encodes CASSNGTSGSNEQFF.

The V gene is TRBV9, the J gene TRBJ1-3, with D tentatively TRBD1 (5 bases). Trimming removed 4 bases at V and 2 bases at J, with 10 bases between. Per the germline V gene, CDR1 is SGDLS and CDR2 is YYNGEE. The CDR3 has 14 amino acids. CDR3 amino acids: CASSPRAPGNTIYF. CDR3 nucleotide sequence: TGTGCCAGCAGCCCCAGGGCCCCTGGAAACACCATATATTTT.

This rearrangement joins TRBV6-5 to TRBJ2-6, with 8 bases lining up with TRBD2. Germline V gene data show CDR1 as MNHEY and CDR2 as SVGAGI. The length of the CDR3 is 24 residues. V shed 4 bases and J 0 bases; nucleotides not matched to a gene: 26. CDR3 loop: CASSSLTLLLAGGLSRSGANVLTF. As DNA, the CDR3 is TGTGCCAGCAGTTCCCTTACCCTGCTTCTCGCGGGAGGCCTCTCCCGCTCTGGGGCCAACGTCCTGACTTTC.

The table lists this clonotype with many counts. V gene TRBV20-1 combines with J gene TRBJ1-3; no clear D. CDR3 size: 13 residues. Germline V gene lookup returns CDR1 DFQATT and CDR2 SNEGSKA (reference sequence). V was cut by 5 bases and J by 2 bases, with 10 bases left in between. The CDR3 sequence: CSASREAGNTIYF. CDR3 coding DNA: TGCAGTGCTTCGCGGGAGGCTGGAAACACCATATATTTT.

The chain uses TRBV3-1 and TRBJ2-5; D unclear. Germline lookup yields CDR1 LGHDT and CDR2 YNNKEL (reference sequence). V lost 5 bases and J lost 1, with 14 bases in between. The CDR3 consists of 15 residues. CDR3 loop: CASSDGRTFQETQYF. CDR3 DNA sequence: TGTGCCAGCAGCGACGGACGGACGTTCCAAGAGACCCAGTACTTC.

This clonotype appeared many times. The chain uses TRBV6-2 or TRBV6-3 and TRBJ2-1, with TRBD1 identical over 9 bases. Germline assignment: CDR1 MNHEY and CDR2 SVGEGT. This CDR3 is built from 18 residues. Germline trimming cut 2 bases from V and 1 base from J; bases unmatched to any gene: 9. CDR3: CASSYPETGGESYNEQFF. CDR3 coding DNA: TGTGCCAGCAGTTACCCCGAGACAGGGGGGGAGTCCTACAATGAGCAGTTCTTC.

This clonotype showed up many times. The CDR3 DNA follows: TGTGCCACCAGCAGAGCGGGAGTCGAGACCCAGTACTTC. The encoded protein is CATSRAGVETQYF. V is TRBV15 and J is TRBJ2-5; TRBD2 is a possible D gene (6 bases). This CDR3 has 13 residues. The ends were cut back, 1 base at V and 5 bases at J, with 8 bases in the middle. The germline gives CDR1 LNHNV, CDR2 YYDKDF (reference sequence).

This clonotype was picked up many times. The chain couples TRBV6-2 or TRBV6-3 to TRBJ1-1; a possible D gene is TRBD1 (6 bases). Germline-derived CDR1 and CDR2 are MNHEY and SVGEGT. The ends were cut back, 8 bases at V and 0 bases at J, with 13 bases in the middle. This CDR3 contains 14 residues. The CDR3 DNA sequence: TGTGCCAGCTTATTGGACAGAGTGAACACTGAAGCTTTCTTT. Translated, it gives CASLLDRVNTEAFF.

This clonotype occurred many times. V and J are TRBV6-1 and TRBJ1-1; TRBD1 matches at 7 bases. With V trimmed by 3 bases and J by 6 bases, 4 bases remained unmatched. Germline V gene lookup returns CDR1 MNHNS and CDR2 SASEGT. The CDR3 sequence is 13 residues long. CDR3 in DNA: TGTGCCAGCAGTGAGATAGGGGGCCCTGAAGCTTTCTTT. Its translation: CASSEIGGPEAFF.

This clonotype came up many times. V is TRBV20-1 and J is TRBJ2-7, with 7 bases matching TRBD1. Germline CDR1 and CDR2: DFQATT and SNEGSKA (reference sequence). Germline trimming cut 3 bases from V and 3 bases from J; bases unmatched to any gene: 2. The length of the CDR3 is 12 residues. In nucleotides, the CDR3 is TGCAGTGCTAGTTACAGGGGCTACGAGCAGTACTTC. Translated: CSASYRGYEQYF.

This clonotype has a count of ten or more. V and J are TRBV28 and TRBJ2-5; D remains unclear. This CDR3 comprises 13 residues. V was cut by 6 bases and J by 5 bases, with 13 bases left in between. Looked up from germline, CDR1 is MDHEN and CDR2 is SYDVKM. The CDR3 coding sequence is TGTGCCAGCAGCGCCGAAGGTATCGAGACCCAGTACTTC. Amino acid sequence: CASSAEGIETQYF.

Many counts were recorded for this clonotype. V is TRBV20-1 and J is TRBJ2-1; D remains unclear. The V and J ends lost 3 bases and 0 bases respectively, with 9 bases between them. The CDR3 totals 14 residues. Germline loops: CDR1 DFQATT, CDR2 SNEGSKA (reference sequence). For the CDR3, the DNA is TGCAGTGCTAGCGGGTCGAGCTCCTACAATGAGCAGTTCTTC. This sequence encodes CSASGSSSYNEQFF.

This clonotype was seen at least ten times. The rearrangement uses TRBV7-8 and TRBJ2-5; D perhaps matches TRBD2 (7 bases). The CDR3 is made up of 12 amino acids. Germline CDR1 is SGHVS and CDR2 is FQNEAQ. V was trimmed by 10 bases and J by 5 bases, leaving 14 bases between them. DNA of the CDR3: TGTGCCATTGCCGGGGGGCTCGAGACCCAGTACTTC. Its translation: CAIAGGLETQYF. Looking up the rest from reference TRBV7-8 and TRBJ2-5 gives the full variable domain: GAGVSQSPRYKVAKRGQDVALRCDPISGHVSLFWYQQALGQGPEFLTYFQNEAQLDKSGLPSDRFFAERPEGSVSTLKIQRTQQEDSAVYLCAIAGGLETQYFGPGTRLLVL.